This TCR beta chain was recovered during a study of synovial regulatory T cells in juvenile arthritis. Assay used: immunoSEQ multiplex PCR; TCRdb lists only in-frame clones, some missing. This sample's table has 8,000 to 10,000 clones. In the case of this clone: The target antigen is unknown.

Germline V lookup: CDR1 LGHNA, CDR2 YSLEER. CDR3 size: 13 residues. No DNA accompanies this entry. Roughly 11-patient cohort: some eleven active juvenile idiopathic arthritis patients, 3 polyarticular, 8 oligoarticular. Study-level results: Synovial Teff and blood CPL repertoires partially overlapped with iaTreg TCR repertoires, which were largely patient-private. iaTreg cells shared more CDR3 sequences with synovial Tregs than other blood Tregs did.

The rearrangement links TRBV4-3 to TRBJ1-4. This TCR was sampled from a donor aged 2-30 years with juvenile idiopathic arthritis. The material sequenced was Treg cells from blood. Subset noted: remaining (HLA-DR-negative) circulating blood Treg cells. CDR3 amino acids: CASRARANEKLFF.